The 26 T cell receptor beta chains below come from one sample, sequenced in a study of T-cell memory formation after mild COVID-19. Using its own MiXCR run on the 5' RACE reads, TCRdb lists one record per CDR3 protein. The sample has 140,000 to 150,000 distinct CDR3 sequences, 5.5% to 7% seen once. The sample comprised PBMCs or a T cell subset sorted from them (not recorded which). These receptors were taken from an adult woman who had mild COVID-19 (a few samples of this study predate the infection). Cell type and time point are not known.

This clonotype was recorded at least ten times. The rearrangement uses TRBV12-3 or TRBV12-4 and TRBJ2-1, with D possibly matching TRBD2 (5 bases). Trimming pared 6 bases from V and 5 bases from J, leaving 17 bases between. The CDR3 consists of 15 residues. The CDR3 nucleotides are TGTGCCAGCAGCCCGCGTGGGAGCGGAGACAATGAGCAGTTCTTC. Translated: CASSPRGSGDNEQFF.

This clonotype was observed a few times. This chain uses TRBV9 with TRBJ1-4, with 7 bases that match TRBD1. V lost 0 bases to trimming and J lost 8 bases; unmatched junction nucleotides: 10. Germline V gene sequence: CDR1 SGDLS, CDR2 YYNGEE. The CDR3 is made up of 16 amino acids. Here the CDR3 DNA reads TGTGCCAGCAGCGTAGCTACGGGACAGCCGGAGGAAAAACTGTTTTTT. This gives the protein CASSVATGQPEEKLFF.

This clonotype was counted many times. The V call is TRBV7-2, the J call TRBJ2-5; D ambiguous. Trimming removed 3 bases at V and 5 bases at J, with 13 bases between. Germline lookup yields CDR1 SGHTA and CDR2 FQGNSA. The CDR3 loop spans 14 amino acids. The CDR3 loop reads CASSLGSGRETQYF. CDR3 DNA: TGTGCCAGCAGCTTGGGGTCCGGCCGGGAGACCCAGTACTTC.

The table lists this clonotype with a few counts. The chain has TRBV7-2 and TRBJ2-7; 12 bases are a match to TRBD2. The J segment lost 0 bases and the V segment lost 4 bases, leaving 4 bases of the junction unmatched. This CDR3 is built from 16 residues. Germline CDR1 is SGHTA and CDR2 is FQGNSA. The CDR3 sequence is CASSSLAGGISYEQYF. The CDR3 DNA is TGTGCCAGCAGCTCGCTAGCGGGAGGGATCTCCTACGAGCAGTACTTC.

This clonotype has a count of ten or more. V usage is TRBV20-1 and J usage is TRBJ1-2; D possibly corresponds to TRBD1 (6 bases). The V end was cut by 3 bases, the J end by 2 bases, with 10 bases between. This CDR3 region has 13 residues. The germline V gene has CDR1 DFQATT and CDR2 SNEGSKA (reference sequence). The chain's CDR3 is CSARTGWNYGYTF. Written as DNA, the CDR3 is TGCAGTGCTAGGACAGGTTGGAACTATGGCTACACCTTC.

Ten or more counts support this clonotype. V and J are TRBV25-1 and TRBJ2-5; 7 nucleotides match TRBD2. CDR3 length: 17 residues. Germline V gives CDR1 MGHDK, CDR2 SYGVNS. Trimming at V came to 4 bases and at J to 0 bases, leaving 11 bases not matched to a gene. CDR3 bases: TGTGCCAGCAGTGGTGGGAGGACTAGTTTTTACCAAGAGACCCAGTACTTC. Its translation is CASSGGRTSFYQETQYF.

CDR3 region: CASSGKQVGSGYTF. The CDR3 nucleotides read TGTGCCAGCAGCGGAAAACAAGTGGGGAGCGGCTACACCTTC. V and J are TRBV9 and TRBJ1-2; D remains ambiguous. Deletions cut 3 bases from V and 8 bases from J, with 17 bases between. The CDR3 has 14 residues. Germline V gives CDR1 SGDLS, CDR2 YYNGEE.

In this sample, this clonotype turned up a few times. V is TRBV5-1 and J is TRBJ2-2; the match to TRBD2 covers 10 bases. V dropped 1 base and J dropped 0; count of bases not matched to a gene: 6. The germline CDR1 and CDR2 sequences are SGHRS and YFSETQ. This CDR3 contains 18 residues. CDR3 in DNA: TGCGCCAGCAGCTTGAGGGCCACTAGCGGGACGAACACCGGGGAGCTGTTTTTT. It translates to CASSLRATSGTNTGELFF.

Ten or more counts support this clonotype. The chain links TRBV28 to TRBJ2-1; 10 nucleotides agree with TRBD2. This CDR3 is built from 15 residues. V lost 5 bases, J lost 6 bases, and 7 bases stayed unmatched. In germline, CDR1 is MDHEN, CDR2 SYDVKM. The CDR3 coding sequence is TGTGCCAGCAGTGGGGGACTAGCGAGGGGCAATGAGCAGTTCTTC. Its translation: CASSGGLARGNEQFF.

This clonotype was seen many times. The rearrangement links TRBV7-2 to TRBJ2-5; the D gene is possibly TRBD2 (6 bases). There are 15 residues in the CDR3. The germline V gene encodes CDR1 SGHTA and CDR2 FQGNSA. Trimming stripped 0 bases from V and 4 bases from J, with 12 bases between. CDR3 sequence: CASSLAGGPGETQYF. The CDR3 DNA reads TGTGCCAGCAGCTTAGCCGGAGGGCCGGGAGAGACCCAGTACTTC.

This clonotype was found many times. The chain is built from TRBV27 and TRBJ1-2, with no clear D. Trimming pared 6 bases from V and 8 bases from J, leaving 10 bases between. CDR3 length equals 11 residues. Germline V gives CDR1 MNHEY, CDR2 SMNVEV (reference sequence). CDR3 in amino acids: CASRKRGGYTF. CDR3 DNA: TGTGCCAGCAGAAAGAGAGGCGGCTACACCTTC.

Only a few counts were recorded for this clonotype. The chain recombines TRBV5-1 with TRBJ2-3; no firm D call. The CDR3 is 12 amino acids. V gave up 4 bases and J gave up 5 bases, with 8 bases separating them. Germline V CDR1 and CDR2: SGHRS, YFSETQ. CDR3 DNA sequence: TGCGCCAGCAGCAGTGGCGAAGATACGCAGTATTTT. Its translation: CASSSGEDTQYF.

This clonotype showed up just a few times. The chain links TRBV6-6 to TRBJ1-5; D not resolved. V gave up 6 bases and J gave up 7 bases, with 13 bases separating them. This CDR3 is 13 amino acids long. CDR1 MNHNY and CDR2 SVGAGI come from the germline V gene (reference sequence). The CDR3 bases are TGTGCCAGCAGAATCTCCACACCCCAGCCCCAGCATTTT. This sequence encodes CASRISTPQPQHF.

This clonotype was counted ten times or more. The J gene is TRBJ2-7, the V gene TRBV30; 13 nucleotides line up with TRBD2. This CDR3 contains 16 residues. Unmatched junction bases numbered 8, after V lost 4 bases and J lost 2 bases. Germline values: CDR1 GTSNPN, CDR2 SVGIG (reference sequence). CDR3 DNA: TGTGCCTGGACGCCCAGCGGACTAGCGGGGGCCTACGAGCAGTACTTC. This encodes CAWTPSGLAGAYEQYF.

In this sample, this clonotype turned up a few times. This chain links TRBV12-3 or TRBV12-4 with TRBJ1-5; D is unresolved. CDR3 length equals 12 residues. V was trimmed by 5 bases and J by 9 bases, leaving 11 bases between them. The DNA of the CDR3 is TGTGCCAGCAGTGATTCCGGTCGGCCCCAGCATTTT. This translates into CASSDSGRPQHF.

This clonotype was observed many times. V gene TRBV29-1 combines with J gene TRBJ2-7, with TRBD2 as a possible D gene (5 bases). The germline CDR1 and CDR2 sequences are SQVTM and ANQGSEA. CDR3 length equals 13 residues. V was pared by 7 bases and J by 6 bases, with 19 bases between. The CDR3, as DNA: TGCAGCGCCGGCAGCGGTAATTTAGGCGAGCAGTACTTC. It specifies CSAGSGNLGEQYF.

The rearrangement uses TRBV5-1 and TRBJ1-2; D gene ambiguous. Trimming cost V 5 bases and J 2 bases, with 7 bases left between them. CDR3 length: 12 residues. Germline CDR1 is SGHRS and CDR2 is YFSETQ. The CDR3 loop is CASSSTNYGYTF. In DNA, the CDR3 is TGCGCCAGCAGTAGTACCAACTATGGCTACACCTTC.

The chain employs TRBV25-1 and TRBJ1-4; D ambiguous. Trimming left V 3 bases short and J 4 bases short, with 18 bases between. This CDR3 has 17 amino acids. Germline values: CDR1 MGHDK, CDR2 SYGVNS. In nucleotides, the CDR3 is TGTGCCAGCAGTGACACCCGCTTTGGCGGACTTAATGAAAAACTGTTTTTT. It encodes CASSDTRFGGLNEKLFF.

This clonotype was seen a handful of times. The CDR3, as DNA: TGCGCCAGCAGCCCCGAGGGGCAAAGCAATCAGCCCCAGCATTTT. The encoded protein is CASSPEGQSNQPQHF. The V gene is TRBV5-1, the J gene TRBJ1-5; perhaps TRBD1 as D (5 bases). V was clipped by 4 bases and J by 1 base, with 12 bases between them. Germline V gives CDR1 SGHRS, CDR2 YFSETQ. This CDR3 contains 15 residues.

This clonotype was observed a handful of times. The V call is TRBV7-9, the J call TRBJ2-5; 7 nucleotides agree with TRBD1. The CDR3 extends over 16 amino acids. The trim removed 1 base at V and 4 bases at J, leaving 9 bases unmatched. Germline-derived CDR1 and CDR2 are SEHNR and FQNEAQ (reference sequence). CDR3 DNA sequence: TGTGCCAGCAGCTTAGGTTTGTCGACAGGGAGAGAGACCCAGTACTTC. This codes for CASSLGLSTGRETQYF.

This clonotype was counted ten times or more. The chain is built from TRBV7-2 and TRBJ2-7; TRBD2 might be the D (5 bases). Trimming left V 4 bases short and J 9 bases short, with 13 bases between. This CDR3 spans 12 amino acids. CDR1 is SGHTA and CDR2 is FQGNSA in the germline V gene. The CDR3: CASSSPGSSQYF. The CDR3 nucleotides read TGTGCCAGCAGCTCACCGGGGAGCTCGCAGTACTTC.

This clonotype was counted between two and nine times. The V call is TRBV29-1, the J call TRBJ2-7; 7 bases line up with TRBD1. CDR3 size: 13 residues. Germline lookup yields CDR1 SQVTM and CDR2 ANQGSEA. V dropped 4 bases and J dropped 4; count of bases not matched to a gene: 7. DNA of the CDR3: TGCAGCGTTGGAGGGGGCCGCTTTTACGAGCAGTACTTC. Protein product: CSVGGGRFYEQYF.

There are many counts of this clonotype. The chain has TRBV27 and TRBJ2-7; D is ambiguous. The germline V gene encodes CDR1 MNHEY and CDR2 SMNVEV (reference sequence). This CDR3 contains 17 residues. The V gene lost 6 bases and the J gene lost 2 bases, with 23 bases spanning the gap. Here the CDR3 reads CASRLSGLGTATYEQYF. The CDR3 DNA follows: TGTGCCAGCAGACTATCGGGCCTGGGAACCGCTACCTACGAGCAGTACTTC.

The chain combines TRBV12-3 or TRBV12-4 with TRBJ2-4; D remains ambiguous. V lost 3 bases, J lost 0 bases, and 9 bases lay in between. There are 15 residues in the CDR3. This chain's CDR3 is CASSFGSLAKNIQYF. The CDR3 nucleotides read TGTGCCAGCAGTTTCGGCAGCTTAGCCAAAAACATTCAGTACTTC.

This clonotype was detected a few times. J is TRBJ2-3 and V is TRBV6-6; TRBD2 is a possible D gene (5 bases). Trimming removed 0 bases from V and 1 base from J, with 8 bases in between. This CDR3 region has 15 residues. Germline V lookup: CDR1 MNHNY, CDR2 SVGAGI (reference sequence). The CDR3 nucleotides are TGTGCCAGCAGTTACTCTCAGAGGGGCACAGATACGCAGTATTTT. Amino acids: CASSYSQRGTDTQYF.

This clonotype has a count of ten or more. The chain carries TRBV6-6 and TRBJ2-7, with 8 bases that match TRBD1. This CDR3 comprises 15 residues. V lost 6 bases and J lost 0; bases outside the gene matches: 7. Germline V lookup: CDR1 MNHNY, CDR2 SVGAGI (reference sequence). In DNA, the CDR3 is TGTGCCAGCAGAGATCGGACAGGGCCCTCCTACGAGCAGTACTTC. Protein: CASRDRTGPSYEQYF.